Listed below are T cell receptor beta chains from one sample, sequenced in a study of shared clonotypes between healthy human individuals. Sequencing used immunoSEQ multiplex PCR; TCRdb keeps in-frame clones, though not all of them. The repertoire holds around 2.1 million clones, more than 85% seen once, with under 2% in the top ten. Sequencing input: naive CD8+ T cells from PBMCs. These TCRs come from a man aged 18 to 30 in good health. Some clones in this sample may be carry-over from other donors' samples. Each CDR3 is given without its conserved first and last residue. The D gene is left open where the match is weak.

TRBJ2-1 TRBD2 TRBV9 ASSLGAGAPLV
TRBJ2-6 - TRBV28 ASSLSQGGAGANVLT
TRBJ2-5 - TRBV6-5 ASSYLGGVETQY
TRBJ2-7 - TRBV6-1 ASSEYRGSSYEQY
TRBJ2-7 - TRBV28 ASSWGAEQY
TRBJ1-1 - TRBV5-1 ASSLGRGPDLNTEAF
TRBJ1-5 - TRBV14 ASSQDRYGIQH
TRBJ1-1 - TRBV5-4 ASSLASEAF
TRBJ2-5 - TRBV7-3 ASSLDGSGKTQY
TRBJ1-1 - TRBV7-9 ASSSNTEAF
TRBJ2-7 - TRBV27 ASSFGGTYEQY
TRBJ1-1 TRBD1 TRBV4-1 ASSLGQANTEAF
TRBJ2-7 - TRBV7-9 ASSSSGTPKFYEQY
TRBJ2-3 TRBD2 TRBV9 ASSVLAGGDTQY
TRBJ2-7 TRBD1 TRBV13 ASSPGFTGTVAYEQY
TRBJ2-1 - TRBV7-9 ASSLGGDAPPYNEQF
TRBJ2-2 - TRBV7-9 ASSLVLTGELF
TRBJ2-3 - TRBV7-9 ASSPRDTQY
TRBJ2-1 - TRBV12-5 ASGDAGAGVYNEQF
TRBJ2-7 TRBD1 TRBV6-1 ASLGTDLSYEQY
TRBJ2-1 TRBD2 TRBV25-1 ASSEYYGEGAGEQF
TRBJ2-1 TRBD2 TRBV11-2 ASSLVRTSGHYNEQF
TRBJ2-3 - TRBV28 ASSFAVGRDTQY
TRBJ2-7 TRBD1 TRBV5-4 ASSSGQDIYEQY
TRBJ1-4 - TRBV15 ATSRDGVGGEKLF
TRBJ2-7 - TRBV27 ASSLQGGNEQY
TRBJ1-2 - TRBV7-9 ASSWARDGYT
TRBJ2-7 TRBD1 TRBV10-1 ASSESPTGTGLEQY
TRBJ1-2 - TRBV4-1 ASSPAGRDNYGYT
TRBJ1-4 TRBD1 TRBV28 ASRTRGQGLPSNEKLF
TRBJ2-7 - TRBV7-9 ASSLGVSYYEQY
TRBJ2-3 - TRBV6-1 ASSVMQPRRY
TRBJ2-3 TRBD1 TRBV27 ASSSQARQGVQY
TRBJ2-3 - TRBV5-1 ASSAGIIGTD
TRBJ1-1 - TRBV28 ASSPTWGGNTEAF
TRBJ1-5 - TRBV6-4 ASSGTGRANQPQH
TRBJ1-1 TRBD1 TRBV5-1 ASSLGTGSEAF
TRBJ2-1 - TRBV28 ASSPPGPGIYNEQF
TRBJ1-1 - TRBV27 ATRQGMEYTEAF
TRBJ2-1 - TRBV2 ASSDGTGSYNEQF
TRBJ2-7 TRBD1 TRBV27 ASSFSMGTGGAEQY
TRBJ2-7 - TRBV5-6 ASSLRGLRYEQY
TRBJ2-1 - TRBV7-2 ASSSRYNEQF
TRBJ2-5 TRBD1 TRBV27 ASSPRGTGGGAETQY
TRBJ1-5 TRBD1 TRBV13 ASSLTGGQPQH
TRBJ1-1 - TRBV28 ASSLVHGQGHTEAF
TRBJ2-6 - TRBV5-6 ASSLGAGANVLT